The present T cell receptor beta chain was sequenced within a study of shared clonotypes between healthy human individuals. HIV-negative, healthy adults without recent acute infections or vaccinations were the donors. Only in-frame clones appear in the TCRdb table, and some are missing; sequencing was by immunoSEQ multiplex PCR. The sample has over 850,000 clones; about four fifths are singletons. Study findings and constraints: Of the naive CD4 clonotypes, roughly 5% were shared across several donors. The small donor group covered limited genetic and exposure diversity.

Germline V gene data show CDR1 as LGHNA and CDR2 as YSLEER. The V end was cut by 4 bases, the J end by 0 bases, with 16 bases between. This CDR3 spans 17 amino acids. The table lists this clone with a few counts. Its target is unknown. The chain employs TRBV4-3 and TRBJ2-4; the D call may be TRBD1 or TRBD2 (5 bases each). This sequence was found in a man between 18 and 29 years old in good health. Some clones in this sample may be carry-over from other donors' samples. The sequenced sample was memory CD4+ T cells from PBMCs. Noted subset: CD45RA-negative fraction. CDR3 DNA: TGCGCCAGCAGCCTCGGGGCAGGCAGTTCAGCCAAAAACATTCAGTACTTC. Translation gives CASSLGAGSSAKNIQYF.